This record looks at one T cell receptor (beta chain) sequence and its context. The data stem from a study of blood T cell repertoires in COVID-19. Study in general: The cDNA or gDNA used as material had been derived from T cells, B-cell-depleted T cells, or PBMCs.

Profiled with immunoSEQ multiplex PCR; TCRdb holds only in-frame clones, not every one. This table holds approximately 100,000 clones, 75% to 85% found once. V shed 4 bases and J 5 bases; nucleotides not matched to a gene: 10. CDR3 length: 15 residues. Germline CDR1 and CDR2: SGHRS and YFSETQ. Seattle patient enrollment occurred during active infection, with longitudinal follow-up thereafter. V and J are TRBV5-1 and TRBJ2-5, with 8 bases lining up with TRBD2. Sequenced input: peripheral blood. The receptor was derived from an elderly man with COVID-19, enrolled during active disease. CDR3 protein: CASSVTGTRVETQYF. Written as DNA, the CDR3 is TGCGCCAGCAGCGTTACCGGGACTAGAGTCGAGACCCAGTACTTC.